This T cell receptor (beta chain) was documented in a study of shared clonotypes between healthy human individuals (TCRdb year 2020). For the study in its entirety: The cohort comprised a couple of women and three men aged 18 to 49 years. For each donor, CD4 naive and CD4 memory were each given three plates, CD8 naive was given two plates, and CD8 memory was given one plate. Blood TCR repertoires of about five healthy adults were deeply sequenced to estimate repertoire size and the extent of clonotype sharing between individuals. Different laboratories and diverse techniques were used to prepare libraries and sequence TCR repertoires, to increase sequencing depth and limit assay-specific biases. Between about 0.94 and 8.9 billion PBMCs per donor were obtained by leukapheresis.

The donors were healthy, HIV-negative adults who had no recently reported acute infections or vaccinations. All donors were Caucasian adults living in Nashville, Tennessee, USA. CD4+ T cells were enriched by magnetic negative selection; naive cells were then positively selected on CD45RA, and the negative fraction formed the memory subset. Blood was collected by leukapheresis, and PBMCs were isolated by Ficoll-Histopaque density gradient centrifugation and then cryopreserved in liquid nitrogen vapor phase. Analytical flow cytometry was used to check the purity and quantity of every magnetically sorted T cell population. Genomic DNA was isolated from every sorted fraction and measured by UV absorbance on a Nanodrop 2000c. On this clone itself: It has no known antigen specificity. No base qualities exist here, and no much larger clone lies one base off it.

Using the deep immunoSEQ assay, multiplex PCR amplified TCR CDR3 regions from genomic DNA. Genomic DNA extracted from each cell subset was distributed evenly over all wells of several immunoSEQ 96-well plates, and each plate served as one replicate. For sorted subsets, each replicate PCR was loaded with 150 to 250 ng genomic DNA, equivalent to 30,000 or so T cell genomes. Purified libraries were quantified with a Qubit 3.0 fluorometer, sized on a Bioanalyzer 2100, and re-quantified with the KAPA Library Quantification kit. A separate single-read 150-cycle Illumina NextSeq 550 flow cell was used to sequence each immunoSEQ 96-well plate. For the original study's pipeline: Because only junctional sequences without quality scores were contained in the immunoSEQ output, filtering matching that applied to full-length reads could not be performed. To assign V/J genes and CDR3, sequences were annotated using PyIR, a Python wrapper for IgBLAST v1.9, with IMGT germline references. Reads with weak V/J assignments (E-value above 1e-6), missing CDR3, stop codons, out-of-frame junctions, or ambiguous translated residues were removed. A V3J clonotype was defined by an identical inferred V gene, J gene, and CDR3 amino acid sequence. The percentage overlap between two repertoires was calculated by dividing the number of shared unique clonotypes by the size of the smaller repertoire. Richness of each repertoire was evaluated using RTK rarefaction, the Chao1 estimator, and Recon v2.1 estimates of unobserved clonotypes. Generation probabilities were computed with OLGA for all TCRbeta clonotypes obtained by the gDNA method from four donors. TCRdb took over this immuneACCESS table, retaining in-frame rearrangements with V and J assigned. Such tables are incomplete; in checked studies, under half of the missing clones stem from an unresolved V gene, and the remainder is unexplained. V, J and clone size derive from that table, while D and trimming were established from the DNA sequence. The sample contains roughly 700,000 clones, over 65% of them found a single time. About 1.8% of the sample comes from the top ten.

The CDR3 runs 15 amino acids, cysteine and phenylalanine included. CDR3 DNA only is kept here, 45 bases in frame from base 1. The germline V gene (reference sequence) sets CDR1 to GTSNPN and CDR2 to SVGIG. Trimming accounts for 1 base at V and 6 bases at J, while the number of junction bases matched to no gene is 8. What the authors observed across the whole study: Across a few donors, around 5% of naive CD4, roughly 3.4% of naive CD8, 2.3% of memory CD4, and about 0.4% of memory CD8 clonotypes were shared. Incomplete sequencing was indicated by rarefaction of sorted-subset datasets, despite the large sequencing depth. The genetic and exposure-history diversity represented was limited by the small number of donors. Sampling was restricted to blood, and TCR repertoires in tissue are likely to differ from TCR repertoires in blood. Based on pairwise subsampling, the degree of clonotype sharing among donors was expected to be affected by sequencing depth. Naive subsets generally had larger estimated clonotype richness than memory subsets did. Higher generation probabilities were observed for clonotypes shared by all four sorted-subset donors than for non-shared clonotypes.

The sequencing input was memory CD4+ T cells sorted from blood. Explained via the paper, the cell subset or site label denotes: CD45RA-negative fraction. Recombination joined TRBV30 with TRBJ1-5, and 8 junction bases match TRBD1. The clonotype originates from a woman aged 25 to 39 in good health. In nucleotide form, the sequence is TGTGCCTGGAGTGGTGGACAGGGTTCACTTCAGCCCCAGCATTTT. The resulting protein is CAWSGGQGSLQPQHF.